The next 28 T cell receptor beta chains were all read from a single sample in a study of T cell responses to AZD1222 COVID-19 vaccine (dated by TCRdb to about 2021). Libraries were made using the immunoSEQ multiplex PCR assay. What TCRdb holds here is the immuneACCESS table cut down to in-frame rearrangements. Part of the clones is not present; checked against another copy, under half of the missing clones reflect an unresolved V gene, and the others are unexplained. Recorded for this sample are around 89,000 clones; approximately 90% of them occurred a single time. About 10% of the sample is held by the ten biggest clonotypes. This specimen's time point label, per the study, means: baseline before first vaccination. The sequences come from peripheral blood, collected on day 0 of AZD1222 vaccination. Every receptor here comes from an adult in good health.

The chain carries TRBV2 and TRBJ2-2; 8 bases agree with TRBD1. In germline, CDR1 is SNHLY, CDR2 FYNNEI. V lost 6 bases to trimming and J lost 13 bases; unmatched junction nucleotides: 13. The CDR3 is made up of 14 amino acids. CDR3 nucleotides: TGTGCCAGCAGACCACGGACAGGGCTGGTGGGGCTGTTTTTT. The encoded protein is CASRPRTGLVGLFF.

The chain joins TRBV5-1 to TRBJ1-2; the D gene is possibly TRBD1 (5 bases). V lost 0 bases to trimming and J lost 4 bases, with 13 bases between them. The CDR3 sequence is 15 residues long. Germline CDR1 SGHRS, CDR2 YFSETQ. The DNA for the CDR3 is TGCGCCAGCAGCTTGGATGCGGGGGAGGTCTATGGCTACACCTTC. Amino acid sequence: CASSLDAGEVYGYTF. Filled out from reference TRBV5-1 and TRBJ1-2, the complete variable domain reads KAGVTQTPRYLIKTRGQQVTLSCSPISGHRSVSWYQQTPGQGLQFLFEYFSETQRNKGNFPGRFSGRQFSNSRSEMNVSTLELGDSALYLCASSLDAGEVYGYTFGSGTRLTVV.

V and J are TRBV12-3 or TRBV12-4 and TRBJ2-7, with a tentative D call TRBD2 (5 bases). This CDR3 spans 13 amino acids. V lost 2 bases and J lost 3, with 8 bases in between. The CDR3 sequence: CASSLPDFYEQYF. CDR3 DNA: TGTGCCAGCAGTTTACCGGACTTCTACGAGCAGTACTTC.

This clone was seen a handful of times. Additional DNA sequences in this sample encode the identical CDR3. The rearrangement links TRBV6-6 to TRBJ1-2, with D hard to call. CDR1 is MNHNY and CDR2 is SVGAGI in the germline V gene (reference sequence). V lost 5 bases and J lost 0, with 7 bases in between. The CDR3 sequence is 13 residues long. The CDR3 bases are TGTGCCAGCAGTCCAGGAACTAACTATGGCTACACCTTC. Amino acids: CASSPGTNYGYTF.

The V call is TRBV12-5, the J call TRBJ2-1; D perhaps matches TRBD2 (6 bases). Germline V gene sequence: CDR1 LGHNT, CDR2 FRNRAP. CDR3 length: 13 residues. The V and J ends lost 6 bases and 5 bases respectively, with 11 bases between them. The CDR3 loop is CASGQGLDNEQFF. Here the CDR3 DNA reads TGTGCTAGTGGGCAGGGACTCGACAATGAGCAGTTCTTC.

This clone showed up just once. The chain couples TRBV6-5 to TRBJ1-3, with D possibly matching TRBD1 (5 bases). The V and J ends lost 3 bases and 3 bases respectively, with 15 bases between them. The CDR3 runs 16 residues. Germline V gene lookup returns CDR1 MNHEY and CDR2 SVGAGI. The CDR3 sequence: CASSYSAGRSGNTIYF. Here the CDR3 DNA reads TGTGCCAGCAGTTATTCCGCAGGGAGGAGTGGAAACACCATATATTTT.

The chain combines TRBV2 with TRBJ1-6; D is undetermined. Trimming removed 6 bases from V and 8 bases from J, with 11 bases in between. Germline lookup yields CDR1 SNHLY and CDR2 FYNNEI. This CDR3 has 13 residues. In DNA, the CDR3 is TGTGCCAGCAGCGCCACCCCGGATTCACCCCTCCACTTT. Amino acid sequence: CASSATPDSPLHF.

This sequence joins TRBV28 and TRBJ1-2; possible D gene TRBD1, 5 bases. CDR3 length: 12 amino acids. V lost 6 bases and J lost 2, with 7 bases in between. CDR1 is MDHEN, CDR2 SYDVKM, per germline. The CDR3 reads CASSRGNYGYTF. CDR3 in DNA: TGTGCCAGCAGCCGGGGGAACTATGGCTACACCTTC.

The CDR3 DNA reads as TGTGCCAGCAGCTTATACGGAAGCCTTGGACTGACCCCCTACGAGCAGTACTTC. This gives the protein CASSLYGSLGLTPYEQYF. The chain is built from TRBV7-2 and TRBJ2-7, with a tentative D call TRBD2 (5 bases). The germline gives CDR1 SGHTA, CDR2 FQGNSA. With 2 bases removed from V and 2 bases from J, the gap between germline ends came to 22 bases. This CDR3 comprises 18 residues.

V and J are TRBV5-5 and TRBJ1-2; D call uncertain. The germline V gene has CDR1 SGHKS and CDR2 YYEKEE (reference sequence). This CDR3 region has 14 residues. Between the trimmed V and J ends, which lost 7 bases and 0 bases, there was a span of 13 bases. Here the CDR3 DNA reads TGTGCCAGCGACGAGGTTCCGACTAACTATGGCTACACCTTC. This gives the protein CASDEVPTNYGYTF.

V usage is TRBV19 and J usage is TRBJ1-6; D gene ambiguous. The germline CDR1 and CDR2 sequences are LNHDA and SQIVND (reference sequence). Trimming removed 9 bases at V and 3 bases at J, with 9 bases between. This CDR3 has 13 amino acids. The CDR3 DNA reads TGTGCCAGACGGGGTTACTATAATTCACCCCTCCACTTT. Translated: CARRGYYNSPLHF.

V usage is TRBV19 and J usage is TRBJ1-2; the D is unclear. Germline V gene lookup returns CDR1 LNHDA and CDR2 SQIVND (reference sequence). V gave up 5 bases and J gave up 8 bases, with 15 bases separating them. This CDR3 is built from 13 residues. The CDR3 is CASSVDGEYGYTF. The DNA of the CDR3 is TGTGCCAGTAGTGTTGATGGAGAATACGGCTACACCTTC.

This chain joins TRBV7-9 and TRBJ1-3; a weak D match, TRBD1 (6 bases). CDR1 is SEHNR, CDR2 FQNEAQ, per germline (reference sequence). Trimming removed 5 bases at V and 0 bases at J, with 11 bases between. CDR3 length: 15 residues. For the CDR3, the DNA is TGTGCCAGCAGCCGGACAGCTGGCTCTGGAAACACCATATATTTT. Encoded protein: CASSRTAGSGNTIYF.

The chain links TRBV6-1 to TRBJ1-4; no firm D call. The V gene lost 1 base and the J gene lost 8 bases, with 11 bases spanning the gap. Germline lookup yields CDR1 MNHNS and CDR2 SASEGT. This CDR3 comprises 14 residues. The CDR3 DNA reads as TGTGCCAGCAGTGAAGTCCCGTCAGAGGAAAAACTGTTTTTT. Protein sequence: CASSEVPSEEKLFF.

The chain is built from TRBV3-1 (or the pseudogene TRBV3-2) and TRBJ1-3; 11 bases align to TRBD1. Germline V gives CDR1 LGHDT, CDR2 YNNKEL (reference sequence). This CDR3 has 15 residues. V lost 1 base and J lost 6; bases outside the gene matches: 2. The CDR3 region has the DNA TGTGCCAGCAGCCAAGGGACAGGGGGCCCAAACACCATATATTTT. Amino acid sequence: CASSQGTGGPNTIYF.

The gene calls are TRBV29-1 and TRBJ1-1; D is uncertain. There are 11 residues in the CDR3. V was pared by 3 bases and J by 3 bases, with 5 bases between. Germline-derived CDR1 and CDR2 are SQVTM and ANQGSEA. CDR3 residues: CSVDGYTEAFF. The CDR3 DNA reads as TGCAGCGTTGATGGTTACACTGAAGCTTTCTTT.

The chain combines TRBV30 with TRBJ1-1; D is unresolved. This CDR3 has 14 amino acids. Trimming left V 5 bases short and J 4 bases short, with 17 bases between. Per the germline V gene, CDR1 is GTSNPN and CDR2 is SVGIG (reference sequence). The CDR3 here is CAWVSHLGGTEAFF. CDR3 bases: TGTGCCTGGGTCTCGCACCTGGGAGGCACTGAAGCTTTCTTT.

CDR3 nucleotide sequence: TGTGCCAGCAGCCAAGATACCTCTAGTGGCTACACCTTC. Translation gives CASSQDTSSGYTF. The V and J genes are TRBV3-1 (or the pseudogene TRBV3-2) and TRBJ1-2; D is ambiguous. Per the germline V gene, CDR1 is LGHDT and CDR2 is YNNKEL (reference sequence). CDR3 length equals 13 residues. Trimming left V 0 bases short and J 7 bases short, with 9 bases between.

V and J are TRBV6-4 and TRBJ1-1; D is undetermined. The ends were cut back, 8 bases at V and 4 bases at J, with 17 bases in the middle. The CDR3 runs to 14 residues. Germline V gene lookup returns CDR1 MRHNA and CDR2 SNTAGT. CDR3 nucleotides: TGTGCCAGCGCCCCCACGGGCTTCTTCACTGAAGCTTTCTTT. Its protein is CASAPTGFFTEAFF.

The rearrangement links TRBV16 to TRBJ1-2; D uncertain. CDR1 and CDR2 from the germline V gene are KGHSY and FQNENV. Trimming took off 4 bases at V and 4 bases at J, with 10 bases between the two ends. CDR3 length equals 13 residues. DNA of the CDR3: TGTGCCAGCAGCCCCGTGATTGCCTATGGCTACACCTTC. Translating it yields CASSPVIAYGYTF.

This sequence joins TRBV21-1 and TRBJ1-2; no DNA check was done on the table's D call, TRBD1. TRBV21-1 is reported as a pseudogene. The CDR3 extends over 14 amino acids. Here the CDR3 DNA reads TGTGCCAGCAGCACCGGGACAGGGAGCGGTGGCTACACCTTC. This gives the protein CASSTGTGSGGYTF.

The genes are TRBV6-5 and TRBJ1-1, with TRBD1 as a possible D gene (6 bases). Trimming cost V 5 bases and J 8 bases, with 12 bases left between them. The CDR3 has 12 amino acids. The germline gives CDR1 MNHEY, CDR2 SVGAGI. CDR3 residues: CASSTGNREAFF. CDR3 bases: TGTGCCAGCAGTACAGGGAATCGGGAAGCTTTCTTT.

The chain joins TRBV12-3 or TRBV12-4 to TRBJ1-2, with no clear D. This CDR3 comprises 13 residues. V was trimmed by 5 bases and J by 4 bases, leaving 11 bases between them. The CDR3 region is CASSPQTVYGYTF. The CDR3 nucleotides are TGTGCCAGCAGTCCCCAGACGGTCTATGGCTACACCTTC.

The chain employs TRBV5-5 and TRBJ1-5; weak D call: TRBD1 (5 bases). The CDR3 totals 15 residues. Trimming pared 0 bases from V and 4 bases from J, leaving 11 bases between. In germline, CDR1 is SGHKS, CDR2 YYEKEE (reference sequence). CDR3 sequence (DNA): TGTGCCAGCAGCTTGGGGGGGTCCACTAATCAGCCCCAGCATTTT. Encoded protein: CASSLGGSTNQPQHF.

The chain uses TRBV7-9 and TRBJ1-2, with 9 nucleotides matching TRBD1. V was pared by 8 bases and J by 4 bases, with 14 bases of the junction left unmatched. The CDR3 runs to 16 residues. The V gene's germline CDR1 is SEHNR and CDR2 FQNEAQ (reference sequence). The DNA of the CDR3 is TGTGCCAGCGTAGTCGGGACAGGGTCGTCGAGCTATGGCTACACCTTC. Translating gives CASVVGTGSSSYGYTF.

The chain uses TRBV28 and TRBJ1-3; D ambiguous. CDR3 length: 15 amino acids. Trimming removed 6 bases at V and 0 bases at J, with 12 bases between. Germline loops: CDR1 MDHEN, CDR2 SYDVKM. The CDR3 DNA reads as TGTGCCAGCAGCAAAGACATCCCCTCTGGAAACACCATATATTTT. Protein: CASSKDIPSGNTIYF.

This clone was observed once. The rearrangement links TRBV19 to TRBJ1-1; D is perhaps TRBD1 (5 bases). The V end was cut by 5 bases, the J end by 6 bases, with 16 bases between. Germline V gene lookup returns CDR1 LNHDA and CDR2 SQIVND (reference sequence). The CDR3 loop spans 14 amino acids. The CDR3: CASSEGRGVPEAFF. The CDR3 DNA is TGTGCCAGTAGTGAGGGCCGGGGCGTTCCTGAAGCTTTCTTT. Full variable domain (remainder filled in from reference TRBV19 and TRBJ1-1): DGGITQSPKYLFRKEGQNVTLSCEQNLNHDAMYWYRQDPGQGLRLIYYSQIVNDFQKGDIAEGYSVSREKKESFPLTVTSAQKNPTAFYLCASSEGRGVPEAFFGQGTRLTVV.

The chain employs TRBV18 and TRBJ1-1, with D possibly TRBD1 on 5 matching bases. Germline CDR1 reads KGHSH; CDR2 reads LQKENI. The CDR3 length is 16 residues. The germline V and J ends were trimmed by 0 bases and 3 bases, with 14 bases remaining between them. Here the CDR3 reads CASSPPVRVGDTEAFF. DNA for the CDR3: TGTGCCAGCTCACCACCGGTAAGGGTAGGGGACACTGAAGCTTTCTTT.